The present entry profiles one T cell receptor (beta chain) with its context. This record belongs to a study of control samples from healthy donors and cancer patients. The method was immunoSEQ multiplex PCR; TCRdb's version includes in-frame clones alone and lacks a portion of them. The table records approximately 100,000 clones, around 89% of them present only once. CDR1 is MNHEY and CDR2 is SMNVEV in the germline V gene (reference sequence). The trim removed 9 bases at V and 0 bases at J, leaving 4 bases unmatched. The CDR3 sequence is 13 residues long. The sequenced sample was blood. J is TRBJ1-2 and V is TRBV27; TRBD1 agrees at 7 bases. The receptor's source is a man under 40 in good health. CDR3 in amino acids: CASRTGSNYGYTF. The CDR3 DNA reads TGTGCCAGTAGGACAGGCTCTAACTATGGCTACACCTTC.